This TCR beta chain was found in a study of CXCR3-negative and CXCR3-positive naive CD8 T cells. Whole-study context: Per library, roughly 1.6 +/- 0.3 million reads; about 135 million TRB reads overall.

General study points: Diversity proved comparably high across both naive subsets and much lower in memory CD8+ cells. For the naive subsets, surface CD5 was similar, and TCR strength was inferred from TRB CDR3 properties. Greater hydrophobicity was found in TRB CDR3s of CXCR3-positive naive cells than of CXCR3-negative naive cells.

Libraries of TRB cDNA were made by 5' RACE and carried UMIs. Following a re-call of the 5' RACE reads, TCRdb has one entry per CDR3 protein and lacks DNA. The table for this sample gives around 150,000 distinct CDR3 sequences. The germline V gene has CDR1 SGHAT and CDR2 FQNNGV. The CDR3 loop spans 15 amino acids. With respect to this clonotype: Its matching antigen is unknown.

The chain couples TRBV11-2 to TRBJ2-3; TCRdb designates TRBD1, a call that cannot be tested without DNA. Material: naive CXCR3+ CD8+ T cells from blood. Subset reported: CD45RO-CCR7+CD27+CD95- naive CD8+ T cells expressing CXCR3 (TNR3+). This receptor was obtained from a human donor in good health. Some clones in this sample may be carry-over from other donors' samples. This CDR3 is CASSRRGLALDTQYF.